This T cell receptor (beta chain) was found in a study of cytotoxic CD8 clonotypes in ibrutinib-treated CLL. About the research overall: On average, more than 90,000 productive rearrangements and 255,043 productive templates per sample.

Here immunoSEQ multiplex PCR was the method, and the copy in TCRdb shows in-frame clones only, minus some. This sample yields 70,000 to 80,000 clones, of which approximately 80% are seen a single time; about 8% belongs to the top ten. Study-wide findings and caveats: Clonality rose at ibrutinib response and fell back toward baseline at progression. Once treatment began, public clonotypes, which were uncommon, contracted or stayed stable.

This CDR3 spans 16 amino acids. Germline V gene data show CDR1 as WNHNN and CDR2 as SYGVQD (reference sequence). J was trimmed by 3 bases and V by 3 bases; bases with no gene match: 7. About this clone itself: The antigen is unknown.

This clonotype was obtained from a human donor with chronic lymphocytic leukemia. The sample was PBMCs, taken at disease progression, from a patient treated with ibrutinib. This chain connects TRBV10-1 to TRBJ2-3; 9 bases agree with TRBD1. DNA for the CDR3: TGCGCCAGCAGTGAAGGGACAGGGAGTTGGACAGATACGCAGTATTTT. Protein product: CASSEGTGSWTDTQYF.